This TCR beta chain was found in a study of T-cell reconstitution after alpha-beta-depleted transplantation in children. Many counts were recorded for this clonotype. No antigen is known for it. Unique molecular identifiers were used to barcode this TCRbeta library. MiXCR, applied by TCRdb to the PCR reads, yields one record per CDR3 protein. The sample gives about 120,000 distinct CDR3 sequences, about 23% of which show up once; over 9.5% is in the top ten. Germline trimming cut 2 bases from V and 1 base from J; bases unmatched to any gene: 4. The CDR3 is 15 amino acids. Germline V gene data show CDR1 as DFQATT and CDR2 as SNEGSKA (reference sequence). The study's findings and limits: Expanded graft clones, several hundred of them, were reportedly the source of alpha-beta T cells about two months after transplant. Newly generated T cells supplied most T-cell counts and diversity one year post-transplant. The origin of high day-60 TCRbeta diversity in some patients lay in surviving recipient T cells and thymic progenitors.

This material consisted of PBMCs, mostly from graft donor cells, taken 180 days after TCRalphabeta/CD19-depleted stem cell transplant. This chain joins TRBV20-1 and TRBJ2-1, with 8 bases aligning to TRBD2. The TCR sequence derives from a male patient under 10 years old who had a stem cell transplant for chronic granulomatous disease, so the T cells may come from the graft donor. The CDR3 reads CSARSTGGSYNEQFF. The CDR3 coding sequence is TGCAGTGCTAGATCCACGGGAGGGTCCTACAATGAGCAGTTCTTC.